This TCR beta chain was sequenced for a study of CD8+ T cells in alopecia areata. Background on the study: The study gave treated patients oral tofacitinib at 5 to 10 mg twice daily. Tofacitinib lasted 6 to 18 months, then 6 months off drug. The study's findings and limits: Scalp lesions, especially in alopecia totalis/universalis, had higher clonality than normal scalp. Besides other cells, scalp samples also yield sequences of resident alphabeta T cells from normal skin.

Stated treatment: oral pan-JAK inhibitor, 5-10 mg twice daily. The germline CDR1 and CDR2 sequences are SGHDT and YYEEEE. V was shortened by 0 bases and J by 4 bases, with 13 bases between the two germline ends. There are 15 residues in the CDR3. Note on this clone: Its target is not known.

cDNA reverse transcribed from extracted RNA served as the sequencing template. TCRdb's table, derived via immunoSEQ multiplex PCR, lists solely in-frame clones and lacks some. This table has about 210,000 clones, more than 60% appearing once. Sequenced here: CD4+ T cells sorted from blood, sampled between weeks 43 and 45, from a patient treated with tofacitinib. The TCR originated in a human donor with alopecia areata. This chain connects TRBV5-6 to TRBJ2-5; D is ambiguous. The DNA of the CDR3 is TGTGCCAGCAGCTTGGTTGATCAAAATGGAGAGACCCAGTACTTC. Its translation is CASSLVDQNGETQYF.